This T cell receptor beta chain comes out of a study of blood T cell repertoires in COVID-19. CDR1 SGHTA and CDR2 FQGNSA come from the germline V gene. V trimming: 5 bases; J trimming: 5 bases; junction bases outside the gene matches: 8. This CDR3 has 14 amino acids. Here immunoSEQ multiplex PCR was the method, and the copy in TCRdb shows in-frame clones only, minus some. The sample has about 250,000 clones; roughly 80% are singletons. What was sequenced was peripheral blood. J is TRBJ2-7 and V is TRBV7-2, with 8 bases that match TRBD1. The TCR originated in a woman aged 35 to 49 with active or convalescent COVID-19. The CDR3 loop is CASSPGQALDEQYF. In DNA, the CDR3 is TGTGCCAGCAGCCCGGGACAGGCGCTCGACGAGCAGTACTTC.